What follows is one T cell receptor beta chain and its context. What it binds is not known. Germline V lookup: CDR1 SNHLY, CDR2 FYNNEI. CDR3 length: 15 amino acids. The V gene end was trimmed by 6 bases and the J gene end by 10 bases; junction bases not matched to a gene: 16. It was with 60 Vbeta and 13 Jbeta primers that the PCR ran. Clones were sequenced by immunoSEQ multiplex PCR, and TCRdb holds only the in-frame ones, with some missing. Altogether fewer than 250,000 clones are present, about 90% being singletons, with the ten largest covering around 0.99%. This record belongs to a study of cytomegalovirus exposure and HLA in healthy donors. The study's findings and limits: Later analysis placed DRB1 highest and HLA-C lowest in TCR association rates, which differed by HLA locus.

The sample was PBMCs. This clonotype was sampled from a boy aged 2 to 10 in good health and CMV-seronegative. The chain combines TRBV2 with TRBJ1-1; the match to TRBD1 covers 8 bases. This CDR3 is CASRFGDRRGGGAFF. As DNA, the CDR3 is TGTGCCAGCAGGTTCGGGGACAGGCGGGGCGGTGGAGCTTTCTTT.